Presented here are 13 T cell receptor beta chains from one specimen sequenced in a study of cytomegalovirus exposure and HLA in healthy donors. The PCR employed 60 Vbeta primers together with 13 Jbeta primers. Clones were sequenced by immunoSEQ multiplex PCR, and TCRdb holds only the in-frame ones, with some missing. Of under 150,000 clones listed, approximately 9% are singletons. Material: PBMCs. The receptor source for this set is a male donor in good health and CMV-seronegative.

The V and J genes are TRBV28 and TRBJ2-2; a weak D match, TRBD2 (6 bases). This CDR3 spans 15 amino acids. CDR1 is MDHEN, CDR2 SYDVKM, per germline. V lost 3 bases and J 1 base, leaving 9 bases between the germline ends. The CDR3 region has the DNA TGTGCCAGCAGTTTTGGGGGACTGAACACCGGGGAGCTGTTTTTT. It yields the protein CASSFGGLNTGELFF.

V and J are TRBV7-6 and TRBJ1-1; TRBD1 matches at 8 bases. This CDR3 has 17 residues. Germline CDR1 is SGHVS and CDR2 is FNYEAQ. After removal of 5 bases from V and 1 base from J, the junction contained 12 bases not matched to a gene. CDR3 in amino acids: CASSRLRQGKRNTEAFF. The CDR3 bases are TGTGCCAGCAGCCGCTTACGACAGGGGAAGAGGAACACTGAAGCTTTCTTT.

This clone was found a few times. The chain combines TRBV7-3 with TRBJ1-1; D is perhaps TRBD1 (5 bases). This CDR3 is built from 15 residues. Germline CDR1 is SGHTA and CDR2 is FQGTGA. Trimming pared 1 base from V and 3 bases from J, leaving 12 bases between. The CDR3 protein is CASSLKPGRDTEAFF. CDR3 DNA: TGTGCCAGCAGCTTAAAGCCAGGGAGGGACACTGAAGCTTTCTTT.

The V and J genes are TRBV7-9 and TRBJ1-6; unclear D gene. Germline lookup yields CDR1 SEHNR and CDR2 FQNEAQ (reference sequence). The CDR3 length is 16 residues. V was cut by 2 bases and J by 4 bases, with 12 bases left in between. This CDR3 reads CASSLPPSGYNSPLHF. CDR3 coding DNA: TGTGCCAGCAGCTTACCCCCCAGCGGTTATAATTCACCCCTCCACTTT. The full variable domain, its missing parts supplied by reference TRBV7-9 and TRBJ1-6, is DTGVSQNPRHKITKRGQNVTFRCDPISEHNRLYWYRQTLGQGPEFLTYFQNEAQLEKSRLLSDRFSAERPKGSFSTLEIQRTEQGDSAMYLCASSLPPSGYNSPLHFGNGTRLTVT.

Concerning this clone: One end of the junction is discordant with germline, which a read error may explain. The sample holds other DNA sequences that translate to the same CDR3. V and J are TRBV27 and TRBJ1-1; D is ambiguous. This CDR3 is built from 15 residues. Per germline, CDR1 MNHEY and CDR2 SMNVEV (reference sequence). Here the CDR3 reads CASSLSAGLNTEAFF. For the CDR3, the DNA is TGTGCCAGCAGTTTATCTGCGGGTCTAAACACTGAAGCCTTCTTT.

This clone has more than one count but fewer than ten. The CDR3: CASSPRRTNEKLFF. The CDR3 DNA is TGTGCCAGCAGCCCCCGGAGGACTAATGAAAAACTGTTTTTT. The chain employs TRBV7-2 and TRBJ1-4, with unresolved D. The V end lost 5 bases, the J end lost 2 bases, and 9 bases lay between the germline ends. Germline loops: CDR1 SGHTA, CDR2 FQGNSA. The CDR3 is 14 residues long.

This clone was counted between two and nine times. For the CDR3, the DNA is TGTGCCAGCAGGCTGAGCGGGACAGGGCTCGAGCAGTACTTC. This sequence encodes CASRLSGTGLEQYF. The V call is TRBV5-8, the J call TRBJ2-7; the match to TRBD1 covers 9 bases. The CDR3 totals 14 residues. V lost 5 bases and J lost 6; bases outside the gene matches: 9. CDR1 and CDR2 (germline): SGHTS, YDEGEE.

The chain couples TRBV7-2 to TRBJ2-7; TRBD2 might be the D (5 bases). CDR3 length equals 13 residues. The V gene lost 1 base and the J gene lost 3 bases, with 7 bases spanning the gap. Germline-derived CDR1 and CDR2 are SGHTA and FQGNSA. This CDR3 is CASSLEEGYEQYF. Written as DNA, the CDR3 is TGTGCCAGCAGCTTAGAAGAGGGCTACGAGCAGTACTTC.

The chain links TRBV19 to TRBJ2-2, with 11 bases identical to TRBD2. The CDR3 contains 16 residues. Per the germline V gene, CDR1 is LNHDA and CDR2 is SQIVND (reference sequence). Trimming cost V 4 bases and J 4 bases; bases outside gene matches: 5. The CDR3 loop reads CASSTLAGGLTGELFF. CDR3 sequence (DNA): TGTGCCAGTAGTACCCTAGCGGGGGGCCTCACCGGGGAGCTGTTTTTT.

This clone was seen a few times. This chain connects TRBV7-9 to TRBJ1-2; no clear D. CDR1 SEHNR and CDR2 FQNEAQ come from the germline V gene (reference sequence). The ends were cut back, 9 bases at V and 6 bases at J, with 26 bases in the middle. There are 16 residues in the CDR3. CDR3 bases: TGTGCCAGTCGACCATTGGCGTACCGGGGTATAGATGGCTACACCTTC. Translation gives CASRPLAYRGIDGYTF.

V usage is TRBV6-5 and J usage is TRBJ2-5; D perhaps matches TRBD1 (7 bases). Trimming removed 6 bases from V and 4 bases from J, with 12 bases in between. The CDR3 is 13 amino acids. Germline CDR1 and CDR2: MNHEY and SVGAGI. The DNA for the CDR3 is TGTGCCAGCAGCGCGGGACAGCGAGAGACCCAGTACTTC. Its protein is CASSAGQRETQYF.

This clone showed up just a few times. The chain combines TRBV19 with TRBJ2-1; unclear D gene. This CDR3 comprises 14 residues. The V end lost 5 bases, the J end lost 5 bases, and 13 bases lay between the germline ends. The germline V gene encodes CDR1 LNHDA and CDR2 SQIVND (reference sequence). The CDR3 loop reads CASSFYSSHNEQFF. As DNA, the CDR3 is TGTGCCAGTAGTTTCTACTCGAGCCACAATGAGCAGTTCTTC.

The table lists this clone with a few counts. This chain links TRBV28 with TRBJ2-7, with TRBD2 identical over 8 bases. The CDR3 totals 14 residues. Germline V gene sequence: CDR1 MDHEN, CDR2 SYDVKM. Trimming took 7 bases from V and 7 from J; bases not matched to a gene: 12. This chain's CDR3 is CASISLYSGVEQYF. The DNA of the CDR3 is TGTGCCAGCATATCCCTCTATAGCGGGGTGGAGCAGTACTTC.